This TCR beta chain comes out of a study of blood T cell repertoires in COVID-19. Study overall: Acute and convalescent COVID-19 samples came from the United States, Italy and Spain. From T cells, B-cell-depleted T cells, or PBMCs came the material, which was cDNA or gDNA.

Original processing methods: The assay estimated nucleated cells by amplifying reference gene primers. Data came from immunoSEQ multiplex PCR; TCRdb stores just in-frame clones and leaves some out. V and J calls and clone size come straight from that table; D and trimming were deduced from the DNA. Of 110,000 to 150,000 clones listed, approximately 84% are singletons. The CDR3 sequence is 15 residues long. Germline CDR1 is SGDLS and CDR2 is YYNGEE. Trimming removed 0 bases from V and 4 bases from J; junction bases left unmatched: 2. Specimen: peripheral blood. The J gene is TRBJ1-1, the V gene TRBV9, with 11 bases that match TRBD1. The TCR comes from a human donor in a cohort sampled during active COVID-19. The CDR3 region is CASSVGGQGGTEAFF. In DNA form, the CDR3 reads TGTGCCAGCAGCGTAGGGGGACAGGGGGGCACTGAAGCTTTCTTT.